The rows below give T cell receptor beta chains drawn from one sample of a study of blood T cell repertoires in COVID-19. The method was immunoSEQ multiplex PCR; TCRdb's version includes in-frame clones alone and lacks a portion of them. The sample includes roughly 63,000 clones, 74% of them seen just once. The sequenced sample consisted of peripheral blood. The receptors shown here come from a woman of 80 years or more with acute or convalescent COVID-19. The CDR3 runs from the conserved cysteine through the conserved F or W. A D gene is named only where the DNA matches it firmly. The size entry is marked missing in some rows and otherwise reads once, few, many or a size class.

abundance	d_gene	j_gene	v_gene	CDR3aa	CDR3nt
-	-	TRBJ2-7	TRBV28	CASSFLPVYEQYF	TGTGCCAGCAGTTTCCTCCCTGTCTACGAGCAGTACTTC
few	TRBD1	TRBJ2-1	TRBV6-5	CASSYGRGRGYEQFF	TGTGCCAGCAGTTACGGCAGGGGGCGTGGGTATGAGCAGTTCTTC
-	-	TRBJ2-1	TRBV21-1	CASSSRGRAFHYNEQFF	TGTGCCAGCAGCAGTCGCGGGAGGGCCTTTCACTACAATGAGCAGTTCTTC
-	TRBD2	TRBJ2-5	TRBV19	CASSSGLAGIAETQYF	TGTGCCAGTAGTAGCGGACTAGCGGGGATCGCGGAGACCCAGTACTTC
-	-	TRBJ1-4	TRBV7-9	CASSPAARYEKLFF	TGTGCCAGCAGCCCCGCGGCCCGCTATGAAAAACTGTTTTTT
-	TRBD2	TRBJ2-2	TRBV10-1	CASPREVGTGELFF	TGCGCCAGCCCGCGGGAGGTTGGCACCGGGGAGCTGTTTTTT
-	TRBD2	TRBJ2-1	TRBV5-1	CASSLGSSGSINEQFF	TGCGCCAGCAGCTTGGGGTCCAGCGGGAGTATCAATGAGCAGTTCTTC
few	TRBD2	TRBJ2-7	TRBV5-4	CASSRTSGRAGAYEQYF	TGTGCCAGCAGCCGGACTAGCGGGAGGGCCGGGGCCTACGAGCAGTACTTC
-	TRBD1	TRBJ1-2	TRBV5-1	CASSSGQSYGYTF	TGCGCCAGCAGCTCGGGACAGTCCTATGGCTACACCTTC
-	-	TRBJ1-1	TRBV4-3	CASSQDNAASEAFF	TGCGCCAGCAGCCAAGACAATGCGGCGTCTGAAGCTTTCTTT
once	TRBD1	TRBJ1-2	TRBV6-5	CASLPQGQPNYGYTF	TGTGCCAGCCTCCCCCAGGGACAGCCTAACTATGGCTACACCTTC
-	TRBD1	TRBJ1-5	TRBV30	CAWSLAGGQPQHF	TGTGCCTGGAGCCTGGCAGGGGGCCAGCCCCAGCATTTT
-	TRBD2	TRBJ2-1	TRBV4-2	CASSQYPGTSGSNEQFF	TGTGCCAGCAGCCAATACCCCGGGACTAGCGGGAGTAATGAGCAGTTCTTC
-	TRBD2	TRBJ2-5	TRBV2	CASSRLARETQYF	TGTGCCAGCAGTAGACTAGCTCGGGAGACCCAGTACTTC
few	TRBD2	TRBJ2-7	TRBV7-9	CATMLASGGYYEQYF	TGTGCCACCATGCTTGCCAGCGGGGGTTACTACGAGCAGTACTTC
-	-	TRBJ1-6	TRBV7-9	CASSRSTQGMASPLHF	TGTGCCAGCAGCCGATCTACACAGGGAATGGCTTCACCCCTCCACTTT
-	-	TRBJ2-7	TRBV19	CASSMSHSLPYEQYF	TGTGCCAGTAGTATGTCCCACAGTCTCCCCTACGAGCAGTACTTC
-	-	TRBJ2-3	TRBV7-2	CASRKGLGVQDTQYF	TGTGCCAGCAGAAAGGGTTTAGGGGTCCAAGATACGCAGTATTTT
-	-	TRBJ2-3	TRBV6-5	CASSYSQGRDTQYF	TGTGCCAGCAGTTACTCACAGGGAAGAGATACGCAGTATTTT
-	-	TRBJ2-6	TRBV18	CASSPQQSSGANVLTF	TGTGCCAGCTCACCCCAACAGTCCTCTGGGGCCAACGTCCTGACTTTC
-	-	TRBJ2-1	TRBV5-4	CASSLSLAAYNEQFF	TGTGCCAGCAGCTTGAGTCTAGCAGCTTACAATGAGCAGTTCTTC
-	TRBD1	TRBJ1-1	TRBV3-1/TRBV3-2	CATKDRTNTEAFF	TGTGCCACCAAGGACAGGACGAACACTGAAGCTTTCTTT
many	-	TRBJ1-6	TRBV12-3/TRBV12-4	CASSRTGDSPLHF	TGTGCCAGCAGTCGGACGGGAGATTCACCCCTCCACTTT
once	TRBD2	TRBJ2-1	TRBV14	CASSPQEGNSGKGSVDEQFF	TGTGCCAGCAGCCCACAAGAGGGGAACAGCGGGAAGGGCAGTGTGGATGAGCAGTTCTTC
few	-	TRBJ2-7	TRBV28	CASSEAELFYEQYF	TGTGCCAGCAGTGAGGCCGAATTATTTTACGAGCAGTACTTC
-	-	TRBJ2-7	TRBV29-1	CSVTNRGKTEQYF	TGCAGCGTCACGAACCGGGGGAAAACTGAGCAGTACTTC
-	-	TRBJ2-7	TRBV12-5	CASGLVLTGRDEQYF	TGTGCTAGTGGTTTGGTACTGACAGGCCGGGACGAGCAGTACTTC
many	TRBD2	TRBJ2-7	TRBV5-4	CASSSGTSGRAGYEQYF	TGTGCCAGCAGCTCCGGGACTAGCGGGAGGGCCGGCTACGAGCAGTACTTC
-	-	TRBJ2-1	TRBV30	CAWSVEYEQFF	TGTGCCTGGAGTGTAGAGTATGAGCAGTTCTTC
-	-	TRBJ2-4	TRBV30	CAWSVLLNIQYF	TGTGCCTGGAGTGTACTGTTAAACATTCAGTACTTC
-	-	TRBJ1-5	TRBV6-2/TRBV6-3	CASSYYLGDQPQHF	TGTGCCAGCAGTTACTACCTAGGCGATCAGCCCCAGCATTTT
-	-	TRBJ2-7	TRBV2	CASSIERGYEQYF	TGTGCCAGCAGTATAGAAAGGGGGTACGAGCAGTACTTC
-	TRBD2	TRBJ2-2	TRBV15	CATSLVRLAGANTGELFF	TGTGCTACCAGCCTTGTAAGACTAGCGGGAGCGAACACCGGGGAGCTGTTTTTT
-	-	TRBJ2-1	TRBV7-2	CASSQIGGGKSEQFF	TGTGCCAGCAGCCAGATAGGTGGCGGGAAATCTGAGCAGTTCTTC
-	-	TRBJ2-1	TRBV3-1/TRBV3-2	CASSPRGLINEQFF	TGTGCCAGCAGCCCTCGAGGACTGATCAATGAGCAGTTCTTC
-	-	TRBJ1-1	TRBV6-1	CASSESPGVGTEAFF	TGTGCCAGCAGTGAAAGCCCCGGGGTCGGCACTGAAGCTTTCTTT
-	-	TRBJ2-2	TRBV5-1	CASSLEGGRTGELFF	TGCGCCAGCAGCTTGGAAGGTGGGCGCACCGGGGAGCTGTTTTTT
-	TRBD1	TRBJ1-6	TRBV24-1	CATRSRLYRGRKGSPLHF	TGTGCCACCAGGAGTCGACTATACAGGGGGCGTAAAGGTTCACCCCTCCACTTT
-	-	TRBJ2-2	TRBV4-3	CASSQEAVNTGELFF	TGCGCCAGCAGCCAAGAGGCAGTGAACACCGGGGAGCTGTTTTTT
-	-	TRBJ1-6	TRBV6-1	CASSEMRQGLSPLHF	TGTGCCAGCAGTGAAATGAGGCAGGGGCTTTCACCCCTCCACTTT